This T cell receptor (beta chain) is drawn from a study of vaccination effects on CD4 cells after COVID-19. In the study overall: As their vaccination, participants received two doses of either BNT162b2 or mRNA-1273.

For this clone: What it binds is not known.

Broader study findings: Clones from infection and from vaccination both contracted markedly late after vaccination.

Germline lookup yields CDR1 SGDLS and CDR2 YYNGEE. The V end lost 0 bases, the J end lost 3 bases, and 7 bases lay between the germline ends. The length of the CDR3 is 13 residues. Viral peptide pool expansion of antigen-specific CD4+ T cells preceded sequencing in the ViraFEST assay. With more than 9 days of culture completed, CD4+ T cells were isolated. Previously uninfected by SARS-CoV-2, the vaccine recipients also showed negative nucleocapsid antibodies. IL-2 at 9 to 10 IU/ml and peptides at 7.5 to 10 ug/ml were added to cultured PBMC, around 2 million per well. The method was immunoSEQ multiplex PCR; TCRdb's version includes in-frame clones alone and lacks a portion of them. The sample yields tens of thousands of clones, around 79% seen once.

V and J are TRBV9 and TRBJ2-7; D possibly corresponds to TRBD2 (6 bases). The receptor was derived from a human donor who received a COVID-19 vaccine. The sample consisted of CD4+ T cells from PBMCs cultured with SARS-CoV-2 spike peptides, taken before COVID-19 vaccination. CDR3 sequence (DNA): TGTGCCAGCAGCGTAGCGGAGGGCTACGAGCAGTACGTC. Amino acid sequence: CASSVAEGYEQYV.